Following are 2 T cell receptor beta chains from one sample sequenced in a study of CD8+CD57+ T cells in acquired aplastic anemia (dated by TCRdb to 2016 to 2019). Flow cytometry had shown CD8+CD57+ cell expansion in the patients selected for sequencing. The sequencing machine was an Illumina HiSeq 2000. Genomic DNA served as template for TCR beta VDJ combination and CDR3 sequence profiling. TCRdb's own reprocessing of the public reads used fastp at Q25 and MiXCR and kept productive beta chains. Identical CDR3 proteins give one entry, which carries the most common genes and DNA. Present in this sample are 200,000 to 250,000 distinct CDR3 sequences, roughly half of which were seen just once. 6.5% to 8% of the sample is taken by the ten largest. Sequenced material: sorted CD4+, CD8+, or CD8+CD57+ T cells (not recorded which) from PBMCs. These receptors were taken from a human donor with aplastic anemia.

The gene calls are TRBV5-1 and TRBJ2-7, with D possibly being TRBD1 (6 bases). In germline, CDR1 is SGHRS, CDR2 YFSETQ. V was trimmed by 3 bases and J by 5 bases, leaving 15 bases between them. The CDR3 has 14 residues. The CDR3 sequence is CASSSDRQVDEQYF. The CDR3 bases are TGCGCCAGCAGCTCCGACAGGCAAGTCGACGAGCAGTACTTC.

There are many counts of this clonotype. The CDR3 nucleotides are TGCGCCAGCAGCCAGGAGCAAGGGGCCAGCAATCAGCCCCAGCATTTT. Its protein product is CASSQEQGASNQPQHF. The chain has TRBV4-1 and TRBJ1-5; tentatively, D is TRBD1 (5 bases). Germline CDR1 and CDR2: MGHRA and YSYEKL. The CDR3 is made up of 16 amino acids. With 3 bases removed from V and 1 base from J, the gap between germline ends came to 13 bases.